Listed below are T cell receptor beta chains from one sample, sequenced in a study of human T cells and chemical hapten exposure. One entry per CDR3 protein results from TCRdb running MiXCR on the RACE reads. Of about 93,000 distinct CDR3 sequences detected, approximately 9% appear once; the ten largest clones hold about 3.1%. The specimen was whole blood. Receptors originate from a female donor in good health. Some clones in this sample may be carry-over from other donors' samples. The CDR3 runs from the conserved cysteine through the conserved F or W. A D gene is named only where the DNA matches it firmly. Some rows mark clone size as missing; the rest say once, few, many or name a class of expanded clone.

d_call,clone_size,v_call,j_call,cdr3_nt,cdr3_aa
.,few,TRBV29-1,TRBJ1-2,TGCAGCGTTGAAGTTGACTCGGGCGGGATCACCTTC,CSVEVDSGGITF
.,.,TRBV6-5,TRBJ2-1,TGTGCCAGCAGCCCGGCGGCTCACCTCTACAATGAGCAGTTCTTC,CASSPAAHLYNEQFF
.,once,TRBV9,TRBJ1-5,TGTGCCAGCAGCGTCGAAGGGGTAAGGAATCAGCCCCAGCATTTT,CASSVEGVRNQPQHF
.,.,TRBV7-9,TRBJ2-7,TGTGCCAGCAGCACCGGCGAGAACCCCTACGAGCAGTACTTC,CASSTGENPYEQYF
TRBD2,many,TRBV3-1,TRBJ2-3,TGTGCCAGCAGCCACCGGACTAGCGGGAGACCCATCGGGCAGTATTTT,CASSHRTSGRPIGQYF
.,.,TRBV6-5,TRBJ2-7,TGTGCCAGCAGACCAACAGGGCCCTACGAGCAGTACTTC,CASRPTGPYEQYF
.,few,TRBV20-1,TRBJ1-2,TGCAGTGCTTCCCAAGACAGTAACTATGGCTACACCTTC,CSASQDSNYGYTF
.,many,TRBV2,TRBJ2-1,TGTGCCAGCCTAGGGGAAACGATCCGAGGGTCGTTCTTC,CASLGETIRGSFF
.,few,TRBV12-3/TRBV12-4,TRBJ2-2,TGTGCCAGCAGTTTTAGTGTGGTCGTGAGGGAGCTGTTTTTT,CASSFSVVVRELFF
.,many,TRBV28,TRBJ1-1,TGTGCCAGCAGTTTAATCGGGCTCCCTGAAGCTTTCTTT,CASSLIGLPEAFF
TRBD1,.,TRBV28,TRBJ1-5,TGTGCCAGCAGAAAAGGGGGCTTTAGCAATCAGCCCCAGCATTTT,CASRKGGFSNQPQHF
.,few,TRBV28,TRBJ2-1,TGTGCCACCCAAGACACTAGCCGGAACAATGAGCAGTTCTTC,CATQDTSRNNEQFF
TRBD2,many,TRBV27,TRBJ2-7,TGTGCCAGCAGTTCCGGCGGGAGGTCCTACGAGCAGTACTTC,CASSSGGRSYEQYF
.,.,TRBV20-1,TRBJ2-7,TGCAGTGTAAATGGAGTCGTGGGGTACGAGCAGTACTTC,CSVNGVVGYEQYF
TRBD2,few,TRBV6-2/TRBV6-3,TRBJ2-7,TGTGCCAGCAGTTACTCGTCTAGCGGGAGCCACGAGCAGTACTTC,CASSYSSSGSHEQYF
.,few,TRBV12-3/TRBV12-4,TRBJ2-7,TGTGCCAGCAGACCGAGGGGCGCCTACGAGCAGTACTTC,CASRPRGAYEQYF
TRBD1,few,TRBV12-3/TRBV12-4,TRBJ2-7,TGTGCCAGCAGTACGGGGACAGGGATCGAGCAGTACTTC,CASSTGTGIEQYF
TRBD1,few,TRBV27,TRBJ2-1,TGTGCCAGCAGCCCCCAGGGGGCGAGGAACAATGAGCAGTTCTTC,CASSPQGARNNEQFF
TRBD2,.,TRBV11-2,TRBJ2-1,TGTGCCAGCAGCTTCGGACTAGCGGGAGTTCAAAATGAGCAGTTCTTC,CASSFGLAGVQNEQFF
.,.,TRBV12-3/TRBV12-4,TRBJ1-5,TGTGCCAGCAGTTCGGGGGGCGGGCAGCCCCAGAATTTT,CASSSGGGQPQNF
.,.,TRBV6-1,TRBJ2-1,TGTGCCAGCAGTGAAAGGAGCGGATCCTACAATGAGCAGTTCTTC,CASSERSGSYNEQFF
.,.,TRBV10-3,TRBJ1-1,TGTGCCATCAGTGATTGGACCCTCCCGGGGAACACTGAAGCTTTCTTT,CAISDWTLPGNTEAFF
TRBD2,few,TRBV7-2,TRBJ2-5,TGTGCCAGCAGCTCTAGCGGGAGGTGGGAGACCCAGTACTTC,CASSSSGRWETQYF
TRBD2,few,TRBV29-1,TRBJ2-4,TGCAGCGTCGTACTAGCGGGAGGTGGAAACATTCAGTACTTC,CSVVLAGGGNIQYF
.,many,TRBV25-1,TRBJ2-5,TGTGCCAGCAGTGAATGGAGTAACCAAGAGACCCAGTACTTC,CASSEWSNQETQYF
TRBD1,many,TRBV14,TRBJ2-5,TGTGCCAGCAGCCAAGTCATGGTGGGGACAGAAGAGACCCAGTACTTC,CASSQVMVGTEETQYF
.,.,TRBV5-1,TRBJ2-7,TGCGCCAGCAGCTTGGAAGGGACCTCCTACGAGCAGTACTTC,CASSLEGTSYEQYF
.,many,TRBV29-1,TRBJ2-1,TGCAGCGCCGCCGGGAGCAGTGATAACAATGAGCAGTTCTTC,CSAAGSSDNNEQFF
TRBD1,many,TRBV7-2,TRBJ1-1,TGTGCCAGCAGCTTTTACAGGGGGGAAGCTTTCTTT,CASSFYRGEAFF
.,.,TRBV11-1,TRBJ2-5,TGTGCCAGCAGCTTAGCGACCCTCAGAGGGGAGACCCAGTACTTC,CASSLATLRGETQYF
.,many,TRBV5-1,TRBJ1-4,TGCGCCAGCAGCGTCCGCATTAATGAAAAACTGTTTTTT,CASSVRINEKLFF
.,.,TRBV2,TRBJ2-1,TGTGCCAGCAATGGGGGAGGAAGGGCCAATGAGCAGTTCTTC,CASNGGGRANEQFF
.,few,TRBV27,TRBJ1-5,TGTGCCAGCAGTCCTATCGTGGGTTCCTCCAATCAGCCCCAGCATTTT,CASSPIVGSSNQPQHF
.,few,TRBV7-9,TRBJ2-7,TGTGCCAGCAGCTCCCAAGCGGAGTCCCCGAGGAACGAGCAGTACTTC,CASSSQAESPRNEQYF